This T cell receptor (beta chain) is drawn from a study of blood T cell repertoires in COVID-19. At the level of the study: Specimens from acute and convalescent COVID-19 originated in the United States, Italy and Spain.

Participants spanned ages about 18 to 100 years and resided in 20 to 30 US areas. Participants' own reports of clinical history determined their cohort assignment. Trimming removed 1 base from V and 4 bases from J; junction bases left unmatched: 6. The V gene's germline CDR1 is LNHDA and CDR2 SQIVND (reference sequence). The CDR3 is 16 amino acids. Under the authors' procedure: Estimates of nucleated cell counts were drawn from the amplification of reference gene primers. Repertoires were generated with immunoSEQ multiplex PCR, while TCRdb's copy carries only in-frame clones and drops some. The V and J calls and clone size come from that table; D and trimming were worked out from the DNA. The sample has 200,000 to 250,000 clones, around 90% seen once; the top ten hold 10% to 11%.

What was sequenced was PBMCs or T cells enriched from blood (not recorded which). V gene TRBV19 combines with J gene TRBJ2-4; TRBD2 matches 8 bases. The sequence was collected from a man aged 30-40 years who had recovered from COVID-19. Written as DNA, the CDR3 is TGTGCCAGTAGTATAGGTGAGGGGACTAGTAAAAACATTCAGTACTTC. Its protein is CASSIGEGTSKNIQYF. Drawing the rest from reference TRBV19 and TRBJ2-4, the complete variable domain is DGGITQSPKYLFRKEGQNVTLSCEQNLNHDAMYWYRQDPGQGLRLIYYSQIVNDFQKGDIAEGYSVSREKKESFPLTVTSAQKNPTAFYLCASSIGEGTSKNIQYFGAGTRLSVL.